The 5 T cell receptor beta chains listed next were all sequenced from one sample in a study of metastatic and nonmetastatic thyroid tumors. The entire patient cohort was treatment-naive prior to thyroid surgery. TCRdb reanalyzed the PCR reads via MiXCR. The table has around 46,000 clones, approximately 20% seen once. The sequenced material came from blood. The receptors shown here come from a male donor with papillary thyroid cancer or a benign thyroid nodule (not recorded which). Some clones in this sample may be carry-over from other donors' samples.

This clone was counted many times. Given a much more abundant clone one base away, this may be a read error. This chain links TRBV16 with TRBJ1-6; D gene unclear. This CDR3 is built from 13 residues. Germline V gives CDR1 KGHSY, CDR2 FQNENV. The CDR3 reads CASSQSANSPPHF. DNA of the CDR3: TGTGCCAGCAGCCAATCTGCGAATTCACCCCCCCACTTT.

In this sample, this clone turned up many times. As DNA, the CDR3 is TGTGCCAGCAGGAGTCTAGCGGGGAACTACAATGAGCAGTTCTTC. This codes for CASRSLAGNYNEQFF. V gene TRBV27 combines with J gene TRBJ2-1, with 9 positions matching TRBD2. Germline V CDR1 and CDR2: MNHEY, SMNVEV (reference sequence). This CDR3 is built from 15 residues. Germline trimming cut 6 bases from V and 3 bases from J; bases unmatched to any gene: 6.

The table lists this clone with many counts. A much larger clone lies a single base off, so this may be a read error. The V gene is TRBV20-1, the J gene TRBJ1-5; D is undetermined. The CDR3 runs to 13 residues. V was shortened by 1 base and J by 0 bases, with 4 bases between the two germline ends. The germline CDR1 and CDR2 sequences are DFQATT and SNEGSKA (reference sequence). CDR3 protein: CSARGDSNQPQHF. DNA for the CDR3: TGCAGTGCTAGAGGGGATAGCAATCAGCCCCAGCATTTT.

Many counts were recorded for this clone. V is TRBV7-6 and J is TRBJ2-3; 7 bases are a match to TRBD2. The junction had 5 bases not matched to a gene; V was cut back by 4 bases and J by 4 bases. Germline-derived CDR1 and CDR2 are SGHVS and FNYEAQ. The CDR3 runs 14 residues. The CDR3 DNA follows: TGTGCCAGCAGCTCAGGACTAGGCGCAGATACGCAGTATTTT. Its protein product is CASSSGLGADTQYF.

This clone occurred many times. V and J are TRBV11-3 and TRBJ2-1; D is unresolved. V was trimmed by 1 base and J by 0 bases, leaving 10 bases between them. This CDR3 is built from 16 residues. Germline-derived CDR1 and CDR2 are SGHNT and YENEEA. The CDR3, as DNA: TGTGCCAGCAGCTTAGTCAGGTCTTCCTCCTACAATGAGCAGTTCTTC. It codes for CASSLVRSSSYNEQFF. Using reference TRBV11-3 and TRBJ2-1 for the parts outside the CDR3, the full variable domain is EAGVVQSPRYKIIEKKQPVAFWCNPISGHNTLYWYLQNLGQGPELLIRYENEEAVDDSQLPKDRFSAERLKGVDSTLKIQPAELGDSAVYLCASSLVRSSSYNEQFFGPGTRLTVL.